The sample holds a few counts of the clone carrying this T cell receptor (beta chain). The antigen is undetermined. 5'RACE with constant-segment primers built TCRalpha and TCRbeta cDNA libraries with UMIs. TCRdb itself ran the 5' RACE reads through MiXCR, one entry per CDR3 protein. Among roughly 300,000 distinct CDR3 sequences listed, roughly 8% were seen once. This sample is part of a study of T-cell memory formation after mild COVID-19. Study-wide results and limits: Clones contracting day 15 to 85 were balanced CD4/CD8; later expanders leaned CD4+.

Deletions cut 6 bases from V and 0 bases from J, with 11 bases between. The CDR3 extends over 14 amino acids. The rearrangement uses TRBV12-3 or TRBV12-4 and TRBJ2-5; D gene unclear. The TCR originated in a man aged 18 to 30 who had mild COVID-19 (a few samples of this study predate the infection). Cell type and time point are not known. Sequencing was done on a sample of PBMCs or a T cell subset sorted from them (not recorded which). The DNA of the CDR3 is TGTGCCAGCAGACGGCACAGCGACCAAGAGACCCAGTACTTC. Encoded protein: CASRRHSDQETQYF.